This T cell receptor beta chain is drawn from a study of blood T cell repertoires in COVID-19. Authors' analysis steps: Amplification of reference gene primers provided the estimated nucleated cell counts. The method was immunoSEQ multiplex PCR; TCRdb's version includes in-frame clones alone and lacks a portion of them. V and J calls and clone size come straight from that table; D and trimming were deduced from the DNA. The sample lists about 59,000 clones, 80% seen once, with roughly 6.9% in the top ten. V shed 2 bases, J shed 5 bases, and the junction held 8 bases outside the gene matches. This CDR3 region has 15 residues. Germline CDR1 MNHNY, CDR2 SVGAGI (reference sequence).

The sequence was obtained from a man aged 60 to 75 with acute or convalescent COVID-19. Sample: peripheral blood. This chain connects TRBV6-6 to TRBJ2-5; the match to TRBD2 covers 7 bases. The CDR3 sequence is CASSYGGGPRETQYF. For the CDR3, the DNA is TGTGCCAGCAGTTACGGGGGAGGGCCACGGGAGACCCAGTACTTC.